The present T cell receptor (beta chain) was sequenced within a study of PD-1 blockade in classical Hodgkin lymphoma. Every one of the patients relapsed after autologous stem cell transplantation (brentuximab vedotin exposure was variable). Isolation of CD4+ T cells from thawed PBMCs was performed by magnetic negative selection. Trimming removed 0 bases from V and 0 bases from J, with 10 bases in between. CDR1 and CDR2 (germline): SGHRS, YFSETQ. The CDR3 extends over 16 amino acids. Sequencing was performed with immunoSEQ multiplex PCR; in TCRdb, only in-frame clones are kept and a portion is missing. The sample includes around 8,600 clones, about 86% of them seen just once.

This sequence was found in a human donor with classical Hodgkin lymphoma. Here the sequenced sample was CD4+ T cells from blood, taken at baseline. The chain links TRBV5-1 to TRBJ2-1, with D possibly being TRBD2 (6 bases). The CDR3 spells CASSLVAVHSYNEQFF. The CDR3 bases are TGCGCCAGCAGCTTGGTAGCGGTCCACTCCTACAATGAGCAGTTCTTC.